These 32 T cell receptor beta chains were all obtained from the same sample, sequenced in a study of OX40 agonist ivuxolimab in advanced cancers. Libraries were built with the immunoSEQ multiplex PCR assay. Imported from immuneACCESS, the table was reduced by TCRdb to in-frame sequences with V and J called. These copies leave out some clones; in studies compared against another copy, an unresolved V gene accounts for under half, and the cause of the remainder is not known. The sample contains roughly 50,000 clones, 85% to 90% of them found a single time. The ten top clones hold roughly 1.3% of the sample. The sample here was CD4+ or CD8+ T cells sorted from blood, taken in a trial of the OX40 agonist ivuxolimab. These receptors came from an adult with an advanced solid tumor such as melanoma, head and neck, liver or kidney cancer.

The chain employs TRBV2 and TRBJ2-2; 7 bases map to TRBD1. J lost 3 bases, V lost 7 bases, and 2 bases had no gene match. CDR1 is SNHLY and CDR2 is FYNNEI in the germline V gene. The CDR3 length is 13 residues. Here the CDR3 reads CASNGQDTGELFF. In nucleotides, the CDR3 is TGTGCCAGCAATGGACAGGACACCGGGGAGCTGTTTTTT. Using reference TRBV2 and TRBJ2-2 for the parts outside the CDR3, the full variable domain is EPEVTQTPSHQVTQMGQEVILRCVPISNHLYFYWYRQILGQKVEFLVSFYNNEISEKSEIFDDQFSVERPDGSNFTLKIRSTKLEDSAMYFCASNGQDTGELFFGEGSRLTVL.

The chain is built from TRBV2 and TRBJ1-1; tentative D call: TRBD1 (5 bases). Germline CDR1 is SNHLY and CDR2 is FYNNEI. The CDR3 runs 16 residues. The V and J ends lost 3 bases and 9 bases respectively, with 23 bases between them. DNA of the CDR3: TGTGCCAGCAGTGAGGCCTTCGTCGGGGGGGGACGGAAAGCTTTCTTT. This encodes CASSEAFVGGGRKAFF.

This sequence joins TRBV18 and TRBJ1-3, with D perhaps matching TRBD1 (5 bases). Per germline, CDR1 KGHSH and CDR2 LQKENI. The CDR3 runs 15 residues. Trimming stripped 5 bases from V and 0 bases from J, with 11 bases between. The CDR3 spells CASSSQGSSGNTIYF. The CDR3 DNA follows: TGTGCCAGCTCAAGTCAGGGCTCCTCTGGAAACACCATATATTTT.

The CDR3 DNA is TGTGCCAGTAGTGTCGAGGGCGGCTCGTCCTACGAGCAGTACTTC. Encoded protein: CASSVEGGSSYEQYF. The rearrangement links TRBV19 to TRBJ2-7; a possible D gene is TRBD2 (5 bases). CDR1 and CDR2 from the germline V gene are LNHDA and SQIVND (reference sequence). This CDR3 has 15 residues. Trimming shortened V by 5 bases and J by 1 base, and 15 bases separated the two germline ends.

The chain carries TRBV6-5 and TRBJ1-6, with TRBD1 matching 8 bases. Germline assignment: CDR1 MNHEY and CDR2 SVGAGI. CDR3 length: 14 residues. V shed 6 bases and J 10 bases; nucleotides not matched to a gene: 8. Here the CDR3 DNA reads TGTGCCAGCAGGCCCTTTCGACAGGGGTCACCCCTCCACTTT. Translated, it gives CASRPFRQGSPLHF.

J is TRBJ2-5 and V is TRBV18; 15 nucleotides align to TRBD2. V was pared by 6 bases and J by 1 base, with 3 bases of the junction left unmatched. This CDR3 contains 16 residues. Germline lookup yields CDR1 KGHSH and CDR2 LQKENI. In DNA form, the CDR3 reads TGTGCCAGCTCCGAGGGACTAGCGGGGGGCCAAGAGACCCAGTACTTC. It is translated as CASSEGLAGGQETQYF.

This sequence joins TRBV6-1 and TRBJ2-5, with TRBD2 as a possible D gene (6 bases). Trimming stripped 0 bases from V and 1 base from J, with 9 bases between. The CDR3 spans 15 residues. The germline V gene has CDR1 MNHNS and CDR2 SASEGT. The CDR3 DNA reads TGTGCCAGCAGTGAAGCGACTAGACCCCAAGAGACCCAGTACTTC. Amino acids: CASSEATRPQETQYF.

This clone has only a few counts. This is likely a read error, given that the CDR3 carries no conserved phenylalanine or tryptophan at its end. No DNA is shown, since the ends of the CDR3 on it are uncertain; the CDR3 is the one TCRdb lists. This CDR3 is CASSRSTD. The chain carries TRBV3-1 (or the pseudogene TRBV3-2) and TRBJ1-2. In germline, CDR1 is LGHDT, CDR2 YNNKEL (reference sequence). The CDR3 is 8 residues long, ends included.

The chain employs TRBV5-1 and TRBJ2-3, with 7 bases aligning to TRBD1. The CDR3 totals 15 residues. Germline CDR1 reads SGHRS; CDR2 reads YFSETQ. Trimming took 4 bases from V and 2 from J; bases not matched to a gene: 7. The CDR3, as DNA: TGCGCCAGCAGCCTGGGACAGTCTGACACAGATACGCAGTATTTT. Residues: CASSLGQSDTDTQYF.

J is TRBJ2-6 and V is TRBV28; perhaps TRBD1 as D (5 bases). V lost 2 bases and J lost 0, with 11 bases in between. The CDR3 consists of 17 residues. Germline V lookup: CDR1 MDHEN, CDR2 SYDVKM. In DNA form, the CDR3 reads TGTGCCAGCAGTTTACCCCAGGGTACCTCTGGGGCCAACGTCCTGACTTTC. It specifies CASSLPQGTSGANVLTF.

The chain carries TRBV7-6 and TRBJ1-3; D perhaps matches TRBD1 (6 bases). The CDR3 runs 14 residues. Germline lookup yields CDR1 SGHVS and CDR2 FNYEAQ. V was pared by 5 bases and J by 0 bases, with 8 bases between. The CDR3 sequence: CASSRTASGNTIYF. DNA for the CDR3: TGTGCCAGCAGCCGGACAGCCTCTGGAAACACCATATATTTT.

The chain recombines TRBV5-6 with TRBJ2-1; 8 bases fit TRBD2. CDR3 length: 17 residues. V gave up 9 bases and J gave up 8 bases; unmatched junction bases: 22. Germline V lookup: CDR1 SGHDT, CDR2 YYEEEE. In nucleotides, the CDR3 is TGTGCCATCCCCCCTACTAGCGGTAAGAGGCCTTGTTATGAGCAGTTCTTC. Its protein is CAIPPTSGKRPCYEQFF.

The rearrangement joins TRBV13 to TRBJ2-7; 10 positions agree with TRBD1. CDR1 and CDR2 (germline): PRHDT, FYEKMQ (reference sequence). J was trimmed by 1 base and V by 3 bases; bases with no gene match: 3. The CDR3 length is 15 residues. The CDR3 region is CASSFGQGGSYEQYF. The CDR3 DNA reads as TGTGCCAGCAGCTTTGGACAGGGGGGTTCCTACGAGCAGTACTTC.

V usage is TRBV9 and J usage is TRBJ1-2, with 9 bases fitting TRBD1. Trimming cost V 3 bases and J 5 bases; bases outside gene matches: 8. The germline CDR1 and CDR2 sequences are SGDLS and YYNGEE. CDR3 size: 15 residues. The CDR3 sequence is CASSESGTGKYGYTF. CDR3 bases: TGTGCCAGCAGCGAATCCGGGACAGGGAAGTATGGCTACACCTTC.

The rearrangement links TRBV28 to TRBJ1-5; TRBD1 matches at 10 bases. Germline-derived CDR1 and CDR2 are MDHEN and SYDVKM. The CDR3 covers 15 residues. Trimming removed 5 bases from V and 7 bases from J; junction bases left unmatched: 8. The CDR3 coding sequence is TGTGCCAGCAGTCCCCGGGACAGGGGTGACCAGCCCCAGCATTTT. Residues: CASSPRDRGDQPQHF.

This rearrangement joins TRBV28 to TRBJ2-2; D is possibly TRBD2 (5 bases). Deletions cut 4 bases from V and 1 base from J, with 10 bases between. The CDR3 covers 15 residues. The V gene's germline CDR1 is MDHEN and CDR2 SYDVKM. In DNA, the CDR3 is TGTGCCAGCAGTTCGCAGAGGGTGAACACCGGGGAGCTGTTTTTT. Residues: CASSSQRVNTGELFF.

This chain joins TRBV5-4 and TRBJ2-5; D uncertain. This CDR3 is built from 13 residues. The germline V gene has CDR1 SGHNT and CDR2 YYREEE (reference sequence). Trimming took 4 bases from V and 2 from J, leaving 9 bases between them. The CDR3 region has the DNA TGTGCCAGCAGCGAGGCAATTCAAGAGACCCAGTACTTC. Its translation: CASSEAIQETQYF.

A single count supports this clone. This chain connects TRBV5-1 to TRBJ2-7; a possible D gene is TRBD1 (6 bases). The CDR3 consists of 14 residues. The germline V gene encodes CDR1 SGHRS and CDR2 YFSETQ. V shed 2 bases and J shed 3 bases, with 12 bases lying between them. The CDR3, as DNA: TGCGCCAGCAGCTTCTCCGGGACACACTACGAGCAGTACTTC. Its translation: CASSFSGTHYEQYF.

The CDR3 is CASSLRDSNYGYTF. CDR3 sequence (DNA): TGTGCCAGCAGCCTCCGGGACAGTAACTATGGCTACACCTTC. This chain connects TRBV7-6 to TRBJ1-2; 7 bases are a match to TRBD1. The CDR3 has 14 residues. V lost 5 bases and J lost 1; bases outside the gene matches: 4. The germline V gene encodes CDR1 SGHVS and CDR2 FNYEAQ.

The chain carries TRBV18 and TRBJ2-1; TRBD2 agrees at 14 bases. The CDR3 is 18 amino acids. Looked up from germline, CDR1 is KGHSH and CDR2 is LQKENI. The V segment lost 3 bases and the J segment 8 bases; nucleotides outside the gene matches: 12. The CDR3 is CASSPDRGTSGSLDEQFF. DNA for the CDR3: TGTGCCAGCTCACCGGACAGGGGGACTAGCGGGAGTCTGGATGAGCAGTTCTTC.

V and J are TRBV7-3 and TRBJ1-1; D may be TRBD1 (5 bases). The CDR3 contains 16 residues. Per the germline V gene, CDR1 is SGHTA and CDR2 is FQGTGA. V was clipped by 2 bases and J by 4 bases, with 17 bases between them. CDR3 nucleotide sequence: TGTGCCAGCAGCTTATTCGGGGGAGATCTGGGCACTGAAGCTTTCTTT. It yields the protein CASSLFGGDLGTEAFF.

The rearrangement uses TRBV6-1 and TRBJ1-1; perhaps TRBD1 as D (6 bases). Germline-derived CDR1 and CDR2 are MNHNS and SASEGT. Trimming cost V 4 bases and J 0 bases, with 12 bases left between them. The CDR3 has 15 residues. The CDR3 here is CASSVAGVMNTEAFF. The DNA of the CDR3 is TGTGCCAGCAGTGTAGCAGGGGTCATGAACACTGAAGCTTTCTTT.

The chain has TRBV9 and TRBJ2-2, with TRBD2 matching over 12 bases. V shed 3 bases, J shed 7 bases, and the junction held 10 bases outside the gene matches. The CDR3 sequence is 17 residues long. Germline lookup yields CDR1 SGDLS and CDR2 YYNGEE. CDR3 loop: CASSGTSGVPEGGELFF. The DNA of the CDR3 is TGTGCCAGCAGCGGGACTAGCGGGGTCCCTGAGGGCGGGGAGCTGTTTTTT.

CDR3 sequence reads: CASSHRGSPYEQYF. CDR3 bases: TGTGCCAGTAGTCATCGGGGGTCCCCCTACGAGCAGTACTTC. The chain employs TRBV19 and TRBJ2-7, with D maybe TRBD2 (6 bases). The V and J ends lost 5 bases and 2 bases respectively, with 13 bases between them. Germline V lookup: CDR1 LNHDA, CDR2 SQIVND (reference sequence). This CDR3 spans 14 amino acids.

CDR3 amino acids: CASSQGQKETQYF. The CDR3 bases are TGTGCCAGCAGCCAAGGGCAGAAAGAGACCCAGTACTTC. The chain employs TRBV4-2 and TRBJ2-5; D is ambiguous. This CDR3 region has 13 residues. Germline assignment: CDR1 LGHNA and CDR2 YNFKEQ. The V gene lost 1 base and the J gene lost 3 bases, with 6 bases spanning the gap.

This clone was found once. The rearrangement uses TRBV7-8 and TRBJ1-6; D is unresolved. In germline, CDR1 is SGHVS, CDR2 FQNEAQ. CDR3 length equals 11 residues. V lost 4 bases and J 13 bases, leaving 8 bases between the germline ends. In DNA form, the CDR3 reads TGTGCCAGCAGCTACCCAGGTCCCCTCCACTTT. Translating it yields CASSYPGPLHF. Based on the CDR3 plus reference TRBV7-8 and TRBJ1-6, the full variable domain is GAGVSQSPRYKVAKRGQDVALRCDPISGHVSLFWYQQALGQGPEFLTYFQNEAQLDKSGLPSDRFFAERPEGSVSTLKIQRTQQEDSAVYLCASSYPGPLHFGNGTRLTVT.

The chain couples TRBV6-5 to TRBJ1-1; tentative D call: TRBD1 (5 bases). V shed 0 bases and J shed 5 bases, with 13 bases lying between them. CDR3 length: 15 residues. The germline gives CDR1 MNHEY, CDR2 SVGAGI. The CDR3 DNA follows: TGTGCCAGCAGTTACTCGAAAGGGAGGGGAACTGAAGCTTTCTTT. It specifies CASSYSKGRGTEAFF.

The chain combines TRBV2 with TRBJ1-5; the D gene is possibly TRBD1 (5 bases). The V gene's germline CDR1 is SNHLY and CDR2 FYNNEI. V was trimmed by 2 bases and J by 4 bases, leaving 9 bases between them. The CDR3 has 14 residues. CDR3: CASSETQGNQPQHF. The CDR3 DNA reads TGTGCCAGCAGTGAAACTCAGGGTAATCAGCCCCAGCATTTT.

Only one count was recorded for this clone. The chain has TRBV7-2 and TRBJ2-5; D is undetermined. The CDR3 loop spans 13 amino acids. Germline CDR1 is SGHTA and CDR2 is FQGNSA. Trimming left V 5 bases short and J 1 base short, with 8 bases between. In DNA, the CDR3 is TGTGCCAGCAGCATACCGTTCCAAGAGACCCAGTACTTC. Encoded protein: CASSIPFQETQYF.

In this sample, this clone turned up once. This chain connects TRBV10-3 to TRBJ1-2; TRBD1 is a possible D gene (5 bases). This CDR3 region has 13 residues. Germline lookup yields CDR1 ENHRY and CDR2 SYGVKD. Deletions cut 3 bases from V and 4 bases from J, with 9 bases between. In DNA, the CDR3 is TGTGCCATCAGTGATGGGGGAAGCTATGGCTACACCTTC. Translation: CAISDGGSYGYTF.

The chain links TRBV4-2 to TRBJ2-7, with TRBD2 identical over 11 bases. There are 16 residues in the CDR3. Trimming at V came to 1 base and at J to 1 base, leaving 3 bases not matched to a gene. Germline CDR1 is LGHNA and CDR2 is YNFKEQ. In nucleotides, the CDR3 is TGTGCCAGCAGCCAAGGTACTAGCGGGGGTTCCTACGAGCAGTACTTC. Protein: CASSQGTSGGSYEQYF.

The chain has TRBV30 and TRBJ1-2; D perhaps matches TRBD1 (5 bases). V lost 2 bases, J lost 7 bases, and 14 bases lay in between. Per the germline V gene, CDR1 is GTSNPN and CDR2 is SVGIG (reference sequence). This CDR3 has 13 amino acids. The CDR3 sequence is CAWSTAGSSGYTF. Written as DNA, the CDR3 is TGTGCCTGGAGTACCGCAGGGTCAAGTGGCTACACCTTC.